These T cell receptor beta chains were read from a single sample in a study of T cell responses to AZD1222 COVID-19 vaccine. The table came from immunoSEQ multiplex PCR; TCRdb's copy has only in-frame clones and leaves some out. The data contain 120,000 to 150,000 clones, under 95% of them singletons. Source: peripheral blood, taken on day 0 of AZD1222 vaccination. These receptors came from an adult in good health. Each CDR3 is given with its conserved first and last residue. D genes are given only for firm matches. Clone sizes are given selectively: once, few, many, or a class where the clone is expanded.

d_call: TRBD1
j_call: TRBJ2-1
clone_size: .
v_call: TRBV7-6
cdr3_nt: TGTGCCAGCAGCTTAGTCCCGGGACAGGGCTACAATGAGCAGTTCTTC
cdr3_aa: CASSLVPGQGYNEQFF

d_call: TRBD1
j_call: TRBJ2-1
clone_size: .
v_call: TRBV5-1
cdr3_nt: TGCGCCAGCAGCAGCGACAGGGGCGCCTGGTACAATGAGCAGTTCTTC
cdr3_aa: CASSSDRGAWYNEQFF

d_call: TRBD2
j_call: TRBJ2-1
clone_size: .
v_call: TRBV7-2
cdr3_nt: TGTGCCAGCAGCTTCAGGGGACTAGCGGGAGGGCAGTGGTATGAGCAGTTCTTC
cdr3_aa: CASSFRGLAGGQWYEQFF

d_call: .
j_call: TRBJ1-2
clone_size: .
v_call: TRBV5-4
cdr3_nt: TGTGCCAGCACAAGCCGGGCCAGGCACTATGGCTACACCTTC
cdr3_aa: CASTSRARHYGYTF

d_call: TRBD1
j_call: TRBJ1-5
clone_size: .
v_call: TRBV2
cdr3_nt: TGTGCCAGCAGGGACAGGGGGAGTAATCAGCCCCAGCATTTT
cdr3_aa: CASRDRGSNQPQHF

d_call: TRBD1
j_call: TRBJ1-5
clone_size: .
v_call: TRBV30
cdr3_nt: TGTGCCTGGAGTCCCCACAGGGGGACAAGTGATCAGCCCCAGCATTTT
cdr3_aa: CAWSPHRGTSDQPQHF

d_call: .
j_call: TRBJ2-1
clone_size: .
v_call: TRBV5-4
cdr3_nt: TGTGCCAGCAGCTTACTACACCAAAAGCAGTTCTTC
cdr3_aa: CASSLLHQKQFF

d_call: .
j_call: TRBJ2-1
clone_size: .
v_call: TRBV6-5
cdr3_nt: TGTGCCAGCAGTTACGGGGCGGCCATTAGCCACAATGAGCAGTTCTTC
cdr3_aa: CASSYGAAISHNEQFF

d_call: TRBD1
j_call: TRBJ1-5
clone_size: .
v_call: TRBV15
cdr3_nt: TGTGCCACCAGCAGAGATTCAGGGGGCGGAAATCAGCCCCAGCATTTT
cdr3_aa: CATSRDSGGGNQPQHF

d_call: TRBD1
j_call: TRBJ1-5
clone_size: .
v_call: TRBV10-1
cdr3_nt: TGCGCCAGCAGTGAGTGGGACAGGGTAGAAAATCAGCCCCAGCATTTT
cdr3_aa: CASSEWDRVENQPQHF

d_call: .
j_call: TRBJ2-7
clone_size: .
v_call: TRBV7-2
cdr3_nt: TGTGCCAGCAGCTTAGCCCCTAGGGGGGCGTACGAGCAGTACTTC
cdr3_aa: CASSLAPRGAYEQYF

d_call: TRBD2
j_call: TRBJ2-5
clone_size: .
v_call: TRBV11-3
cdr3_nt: TGTGCCAGCAGCTGGAATAGCGGGGTACAAGAGACCCAGTACTTC
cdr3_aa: CASSWNSGVQETQYF

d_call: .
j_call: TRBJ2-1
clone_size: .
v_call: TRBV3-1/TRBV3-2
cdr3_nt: TGTGCCAGCCTCCGGGCCCTCAATGAGCAGTTCTTC
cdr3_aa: CASLRALNEQFF

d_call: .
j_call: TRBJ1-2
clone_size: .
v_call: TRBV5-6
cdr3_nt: TGTGCCAGCAGCTCCTCAGGGCCCTATGGCTACACCTTC
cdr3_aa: CASSSSGPYGYTF

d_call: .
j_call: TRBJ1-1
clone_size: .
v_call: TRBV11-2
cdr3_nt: TGTGCCAGCAGCCCGGGAGTCACTGAAGCTTTCTTT
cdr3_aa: CASSPGVTEAFF

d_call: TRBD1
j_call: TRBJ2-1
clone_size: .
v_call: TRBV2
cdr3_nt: TGTGCCAGCAGCCCAGACAGGGGCGGAGAGCAGTTCTTC
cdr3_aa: CASSPDRGGEQFF

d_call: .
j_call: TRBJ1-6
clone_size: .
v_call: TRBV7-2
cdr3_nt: TGTGCCAGCAGCTTAGCAGGGAATAATTCACCCCTCCACTTT
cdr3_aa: CASSLAGNNSPLHF

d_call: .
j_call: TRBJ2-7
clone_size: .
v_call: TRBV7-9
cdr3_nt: TGTGCCAGCAGCTTTGGGGGCGGTTACGAGCAGTACTTC
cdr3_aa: CASSFGGGYEQYF

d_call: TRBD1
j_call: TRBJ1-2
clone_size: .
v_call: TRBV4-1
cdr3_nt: TGCGCCAGCAGCCAAGAAGAGGGACAAATTAGATTAGACAGGGGGTTAGGTGGCTACACCTTC
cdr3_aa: CASSQEEGQIRLDRGLGGYTF

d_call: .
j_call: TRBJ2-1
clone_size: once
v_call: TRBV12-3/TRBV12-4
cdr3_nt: TGTGCCAGCAGTGTAAACTATGAGCAGTTCTTC
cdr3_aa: CASSVNYEQFF

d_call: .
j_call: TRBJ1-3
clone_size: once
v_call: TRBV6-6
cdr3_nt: TGTGCCAGCAGTTACGCTGGGACGGACTCTGGAAACACCATATATTTT
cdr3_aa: CASSYAGTDSGNTIYF

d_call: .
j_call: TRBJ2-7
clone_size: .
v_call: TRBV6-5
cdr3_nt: TGTGCCAGCAGTTACTACCTGGACTCCCACTGGGAGCAGTACTTC
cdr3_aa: CASSYYLDSHWEQYF

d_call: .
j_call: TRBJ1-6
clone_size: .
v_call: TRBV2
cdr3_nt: TGTGCCAGCACGCGACAAATTAATTCACCCCTCCACTTT
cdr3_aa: CASTRQINSPLHF

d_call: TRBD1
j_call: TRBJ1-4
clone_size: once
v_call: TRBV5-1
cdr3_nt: TGCGCCAGCAGCTCCTCCGGGACAGCTAAGAATGAAAAACTGTTTTTT
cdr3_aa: CASSSSGTAKNEKLFF

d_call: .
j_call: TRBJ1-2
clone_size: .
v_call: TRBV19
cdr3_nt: TGTGCCAGTAGTAATTGGACGACGGACTATGGCTACACCTTC
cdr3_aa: CASSNWTTDYGYTF

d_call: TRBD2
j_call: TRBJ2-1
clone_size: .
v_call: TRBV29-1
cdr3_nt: TGCAGCGTCCCAGGGGAGACTAGCGGGATCAGCTCCTACAATGAGCAGTTCTTC
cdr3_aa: CSVPGETSGISSYNEQFF

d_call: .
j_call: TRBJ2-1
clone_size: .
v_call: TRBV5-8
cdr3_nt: TGTGCCAGCAGCTTGGAAGCTGGGGCAGGCTCCTACAATGAGCAGTTCTTC
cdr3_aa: CASSLEAGAGSYNEQFF

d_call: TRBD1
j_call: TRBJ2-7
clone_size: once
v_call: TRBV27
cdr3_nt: TGTGCCAGCCACAGGGGAGACGAGCAGTACTTC
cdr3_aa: CASHRGDEQYF

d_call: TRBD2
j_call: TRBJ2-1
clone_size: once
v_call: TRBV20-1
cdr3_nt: TGCAGTGCTAGTAGGCTAGCGGGCGGGGATGAGCAGTTCTTC
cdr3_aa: CSASRLAGGDEQFF

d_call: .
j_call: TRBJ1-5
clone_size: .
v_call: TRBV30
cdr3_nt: TGTGCCTGGAGTTTCCGCGGAGTTTTTAGCAATCAGCCCCAGCATTTT
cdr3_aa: CAWSFRGVFSNQPQHF

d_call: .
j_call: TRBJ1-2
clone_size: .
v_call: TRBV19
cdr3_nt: TGTGCCAGTACAGCGGACTACAATGGCTACACCTTC
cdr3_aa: CASTADYNGYTF

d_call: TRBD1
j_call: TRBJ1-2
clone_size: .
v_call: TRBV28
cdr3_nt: TGTGCCAGCAGTCGCGACAGGGGCGGTGGCTACACCTTC
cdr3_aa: CASSRDRGGGYTF

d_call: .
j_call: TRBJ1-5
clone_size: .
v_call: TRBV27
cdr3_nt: TGTGCCAGCAGTGGCTTGGGTCGTAATCAGCCCCAGCATTTT
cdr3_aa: CASSGLGRNQPQHF

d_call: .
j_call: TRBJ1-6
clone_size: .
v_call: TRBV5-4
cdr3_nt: TGTGCCAGCAGTACCCAACGGGATACTACGAATTCACCCCTCCACTTT
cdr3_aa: CASSTQRDTTNSPLHF

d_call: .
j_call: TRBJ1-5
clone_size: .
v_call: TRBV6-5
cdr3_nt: TGTGCCAGCAGTTTAAGGACGGATAGCAATCAGCCCCAGCATTTT
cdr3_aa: CASSLRTDSNQPQHF